This note documents a single TCR beta chain sequence. No antigen is known for it. Trimming pared 3 bases from V and 5 bases from J, leaving 13 bases between. CDR1 and CDR2 from the germline V gene are MGHRA and YSYEKL. The length of the CDR3 is 14 residues. The data were obtained in a study of shared clonotypes between healthy human individuals. About the research overall: Each donor's CD8 memory used one plate, CD8 naive two, each CD4 subset three.

Study-wide findings and caveats: Researchers sampled only blood; tissue repertoires likely differ. Read depth was anticipated to influence clonotype sharing among donors.

Original data processing: Junction-only sequences without quality scores were provided by ImmunoSEQ, so filtering was different. Produced via immunoSEQ multiplex PCR; TCRdb's table is partial and in-frame only. V and J calls plus clone size are reproduced from that table; the DNA served to infer D and trimming. Here the sample spans about 530,000 clones, less than 96% being singletons. The receptor comes from a woman in her thirties in good health. The sequencing sample was made of naive CD4+ T cells sorted from blood. Subset given: CD45RA+ positively selected. The chain recombines TRBV4-1 with TRBJ2-5; D is perhaps TRBD2 (6 bases). The CDR3 nucleotides are TGCGCCAGCAGCCACCCCAGTGGGAGGGAGACCCAGTACTTC. It yields the protein CASSHPSGRETQYF.